These 28 T cell receptor beta chains were sequenced from one sample in a study of breast tumors, draining lymph nodes, adjacent tissues. Each CDR3 protein gets one entry after TCRdb re-called the multiplex PCR reads with MiXCR. The sample consists of 90,000 to 120,000 distinct CDR3 sequences, approximately 22% of them appearing once. Samples came from axillary lymph nodes draining the breast cancer. The sequenced material came from axillary lymph node tissue. Receptors originate from a female donor with breast cancer. Some clones in this sample may be carry-over from other donors' samples.

The table lists this clonotype with many counts. The J gene is TRBJ2-7, the V gene TRBV24-1; D may be TRBD2 (6 bases). V lost 4 bases to trimming and J lost 1 base, with 13 bases between them. The CDR3 covers 15 residues. Germline loops: CDR1 KGHDR, CDR2 SFDVKD. In DNA form, the CDR3 reads TGTGCCACCAGTGACCCCCGGGACTCTTCCTACGAGCAGTACTTC. Its protein product is CATSDPRDSSYEQYF.

This clonotype was counted at least ten times. The chain is built from TRBV28 and TRBJ1-6, with D perhaps matching TRBD1 (5 bases). The germline V gene has CDR1 MDHEN and CDR2 SYDVKM. With 3 bases removed from V and 15 bases from J, the gap between germline ends came to 15 bases. The CDR3 totals 13 residues. CDR3 amino acids: CASSFNHGDLLHF. CDR3 coding DNA: TGTGCCAGCAGTTTCAACCACGGGGACCTCCTCCACTTT.

This clonotype was seen many times. The gene calls are TRBV19 and TRBJ2-2; D is uncertain. The CDR3 is made up of 14 amino acids. Germline values: CDR1 LNHDA, CDR2 SQIVND (reference sequence). V lost 5 bases and J 2 bases, leaving 9 bases between the germline ends. CDR3 in DNA: TGTGCCAGTAGTTTCAGTTTAAACACCGGGGAGCTGTTTTTT. Protein product: CASSFSLNTGELFF.

This clonotype has just a few counts. This chain connects TRBV5-4 to TRBJ2-3, with D perhaps matching TRBD2 (6 bases). Trimming left V 6 bases short and J 1 base short, with 15 bases between. The length of the CDR3 is 15 residues. Germline assignment: CDR1 SGHNT and CDR2 YYREEE (reference sequence). CDR3 region: CASTGLQGGTDTQYF. The DNA of the CDR3 is TGTGCCAGCACGGGACTCCAAGGAGGCACAGATACGCAGTATTTT.

This clonotype was counted at least ten times. This chain joins TRBV24-1 and TRBJ2-3; D gene ambiguous. There are 13 residues in the CDR3. In germline, CDR1 is KGHDR, CDR2 SFDVKD. V was shortened by 7 bases and J by 3 bases, with 10 bases between the two germline ends. The CDR3 region is CATRKGNTDTQYF. CDR3 nucleotides: TGTGCCACCAGGAAAGGAAATACAGATACGCAGTATTTT.

The chain carries TRBV7-9 and TRBJ1-2, with D possibly TRBD1 on 5 matching bases. The CDR3 is 14 amino acids. With 4 bases removed from V and 8 bases from J, the gap between germline ends came to 17 bases. Germline V lookup: CDR1 SEHNR, CDR2 FQNEAQ (reference sequence). The chain's CDR3 is CASSYSGGLKGYTF. The CDR3 DNA reads as TGTGCCAGCAGCTATAGTGGGGGTTTAAAAGGCTACACCTTC. Using reference TRBV7-9 and TRBJ1-2 for the parts outside the CDR3, the full variable domain is DTGVSQNPRHKITKRGQNVTFRCDPISEHNRLYWYRQTLGQGPEFLTYFQNEAQLEKSRLLSDRFSAERPKGSFSTLEIQRTEQGDSAMYLCASSYSGGLKGYTFGSGTRLTVV.

As regards this clonotype: This may come from a read error, since a much larger clone is one base off. The V and J genes are TRBV16 and TRBJ1-6; D unclear. The CDR3 is 12 residues long. The germline V gene has CDR1 KGHSY and CDR2 FQNENV. The CDR3 coding sequence is TGTACCAGCAGCCAATCTCATTCACCCCTCCACTTT. Translated: CTSSQSHSPLHF.

This clonotype was seen ten or more times. The gene calls are TRBV4-1 and TRBJ2-6; possibly TRBD1 for D (5 bases). In germline, CDR1 is MGHRA, CDR2 YSYEKL. Between the trimmed V and J ends, which lost 0 bases and 0 bases, there was a span of 18 bases. The CDR3 spans 20 residues. The chain's CDR3 is CASSQDLAAGFNSGANVLTF. The CDR3 DNA is TGCGCCAGCAGCCAAGATTTAGCTGCAGGGTTTAACTCTGGGGCCAACGTCCTGACTTTC.

In this sample, this clonotype turned up many times. The chain carries TRBV6-1 and TRBJ1-2; D uncertain. The V end was cut by 2 bases, the J end by 7 bases, with 11 bases between. The CDR3 sequence is 13 residues long. CDR1 is MNHNS, CDR2 SASEGT, per germline. CDR3 loop: CASSEYSLGGYTF. The CDR3 DNA is TGTGCCAGCAGTGAATACAGTTTGGGTGGCTACACCTTC.

This clonotype was recorded a few times. The chain employs TRBV5-6 and TRBJ1-4; maybe TRBD1 (6 bases). Germline lookup yields CDR1 SGHDT and CDR2 YYEEEE. The V end lost 5 bases, the J end lost 7 bases, and 27 bases lay between the germline ends. The CDR3 length is 18 residues. The CDR3 protein is CASRRKQTGLAKGEKLFF. The CDR3 coding sequence is TGTGCCAGCAGACGTAAACAGACAGGACTAGCTAAAGGTGAAAAACTGTTTTTT. Based on the CDR3 plus reference TRBV5-6 and TRBJ1-4, the full variable domain is DAGVTQSPTHLIKTRGQQVTLRCSPKSGHDTVSWYQQALGQGPQFIFQYYEEEERQRGNFPDRFSGHQFPNYSSELNVNALLLGDSALYLCASRRKQTGLAKGEKLFFGSGTQLSVL.

Of note for this clonotype: This may be a read error: a much more frequent sequence differs by one nucleotide. The rearrangement joins TRBV30 to TRBJ2-7; D is perhaps TRBD2 (6 bases). Germline assignment: CDR1 GTSNPN and CDR2 SVGIG (reference sequence). V lost 3 bases and J 6 bases, leaving 12 bases between the germline ends. The CDR3 sequence is 12 residues long. In DNA, the CDR3 is TGTGCCTGGAGGGTGGGAGGCTCCGAGCAGTACTTC. Protein: CAWRVGGSEQYF.

Notes on this clonotype: This may arise from a read error, as a much more abundant clone is one base away. The chain employs TRBV10-2 and TRBJ2-2, with D tentatively TRBD2 (5 bases). There are 12 residues in the CDR3. Per germline, CDR1 WSHSY and CDR2 SAAADI. CDR3 in DNA: TGCGCCAGCAGTGACCCCCCCGGGGAGCTGCTTTTT. Protein product: CASSDPPGELLF.

The V gene is TRBV5-1, the J gene TRBJ2-7; D might be TRBD2 (6 bases). The V and J ends lost 2 bases and 6 bases respectively, with 21 bases between them. The germline V gene encodes CDR1 SGHRS and CDR2 YFSETQ. The CDR3 contains 16 residues. The CDR3 coding sequence is TGCGCCAGCAGCTTATGGGGGGAGGTTCCGGTGGGCGAGCAGTACTTC. Translated: CASSLWGEVPVGEQYF.

In this sample, this clonotype turned up many times. This CDR3 reads CATSEPGLAGPYEQYF. As DNA, the CDR3 is TGTGCCACCAGTGAGCCGGGACTAGCGGGCCCCTACGAGCAGTACTTC. The V call is TRBV24-1, the J call TRBJ2-7; 12 bases match TRBD2. CDR1 and CDR2 (germline): KGHDR, SFDVKD. Trimming at V came to 4 bases and at J to 2 bases, leaving 5 bases not matched to a gene. This CDR3 is 16 amino acids long.

As for this clonotype: A much larger clone lies one base from this, so it may be a read error. The rearrangement joins TRBV10-1 to TRBJ2-7; D uncertain. In germline, CDR1 is WNHNN, CDR2 SYGVQD (reference sequence). There are 14 residues in the CDR3. DNA for the CDR3: TGTGCCAGCAGCCAAGACTGGGATGGTCGCGAGCAGTGCTTC. The encoded protein is CASSQDWDGREQCF.

On this clonotype: Given a much more abundant clone one base away, this may be a read error. The rearrangement links TRBV15 to TRBJ2-4; 7 bases are shared with TRBD1. The CDR3 has 14 amino acids. Germline CDR1 reads LNHNV; CDR2 reads YYDKDF (reference sequence). CDR3 coding DNA: TGTGCCACCAGCAGAACGACAGGGAAAAACATTCAGCACTTC. Its translation is CATSRTTGKNIQHF. The variable domain in full, with the rest retrieved from reference TRBV15 and TRBJ2-4, is DAMVIQNPRYQVTQFGKPVTLSCSQTLNHNVMYWYQQKSSQAPKLLFHYYDKDFNNEADTPDNFQSRRPNTSFCFLDIRSPGLGDTAMYLCATSRTTGKNIQHFGAGTRLSVL.

The table lists this clonotype with many counts. The chain recombines TRBV5-6 with TRBJ2-5; D unresolved. Germline assignment: CDR1 SGHDT and CDR2 YYEEEE. Trimming shortened V by 2 bases and J by 3 bases, and 11 bases separated the two germline ends. The CDR3 is 14 amino acids. The CDR3 bases are TGTGCCAGCAGCTTTTTATTATTTGAAGAGACCCAGTACTTC. Its protein product is CASSFLLFEETQYF.

This clonotype was counted only a few times. CDR3 DNA: TGCGCCAGCAGGGTCGGCAGCTCTGGGGCCAACGTCCTGACTTTC. Translation gives CASRVGSSGANVLTF. This chain links TRBV10-2 with TRBJ2-6; unclear D gene. From germline, CDR1 is WSHSY and CDR2 SAAADI. This CDR3 region has 15 residues. V lost 6 bases to trimming and J lost 0 bases, with 9 bases between them.

This clonotype was detected only a few times. This sequence joins TRBV5-1 and TRBJ1-1, with 11 bases lining up with TRBD1. The CDR3 extends over 17 amino acids. CDR1 is SGHRS and CDR2 is YFSETQ in the germline V gene. After removal of 4 bases from V and 7 bases from J, the junction contained 15 bases not matched to a gene. The CDR3 protein is CASSLGTGGPSRGEAFF. The CDR3 DNA reads as TGCGCCAGCAGCCTAGGGACAGGGGGTCCCTCCCGGGGTGAAGCTTTCTTT.

In this sample, this clonotype turned up many times. The J gene is TRBJ2-7, the V gene TRBV19, with 9 bases lining up with TRBD1. V shed 0 bases, J shed 4 bases, and the junction held 10 bases outside the gene matches. This CDR3 region has 17 residues. Germline V gene data show CDR1 as LNHDA and CDR2 as SQIVND (reference sequence). The CDR3 reads CASSIDRTGEFCYEQYF. The DNA of the CDR3 is TGTGCCAGTAGTATAGATCGGACAGGGGAATTCTGTTACGAGCAGTACTTC. Based on the CDR3 plus reference TRBV19 and TRBJ2-7, the full variable domain is DGGITQSPKYLFRKEGQNVTLSCEQNLNHDAMYWYRQDPGQGLRLIYYSQIVNDFQKGDIAEGYSVSREKKESFPLTVTSAQKNPTAFYLCASSIDRTGEFCYEQYFGPGTRLTVT.

This clonotype came up many times. The genes are TRBV28 and TRBJ1-6; 8 bases line up with TRBD1. The CDR3 has 15 amino acids. V shed 5 bases, J shed 7 bases, and the junction held 7 bases outside the gene matches. Germline V lookup: CDR1 MDHEN, CDR2 SYDVKM. DNA of the CDR3: TGTGCCAGCAGTCCGGGGGACAGGAGAAATTCACCCCTCCACTTT. Protein product: CASSPGDRRNSPLHF.

With respect to this clonotype: Possible read error: a much larger clone is one base away. V usage is TRBV27 and J usage is TRBJ2-1, with a tentative D call TRBD2 (7 bases). The CDR3 contains 13 residues. In germline, CDR1 is MNHEY, CDR2 SMNVEV (reference sequence). CDR3 region: CASGLGGGNEQFF. CDR3 in DNA: TGTGCCAGCGGTTTAGGGGGGGGCAATGAGCAGTTCTTC.

Turning to this clonotype: This may be a read error: a much more frequent sequence differs by one nucleotide. V and J are TRBV9 and TRBJ2-3; D might be TRBD1 (5 bases). This CDR3 is built from 15 residues. Per germline, CDR1 SGDLS and CDR2 YYNGEE. In DNA form, the CDR3 reads TGTGCCGGCAGCGTGGCAGGACAAAGCACAGATACGCAGTATTTT. Residues: CAGSVAGQSTDTQYF. Drawing the rest from reference TRBV9 and TRBJ2-3, the complete variable domain is DSGVTQTPKHLITATGQRVTLRCSPRSGDLSVYWYQQSLDQGLQFLIQYYNGEERAKGNILERFSAQQFPDLHSELNLSSLELGDSALYFCAGSVAGQSTDTQYFGPGTRLTVL.

At least ten counts were recorded for this clonotype. The rearrangement links TRBV20-1 to TRBJ1-2, with 9 nucleotides matching TRBD1. This CDR3 has 12 residues. Germline V CDR1 and CDR2: DFQATT, SNEGSKA (reference sequence). J was trimmed by 6 bases and V by 4 bases; bases with no gene match: 3. CDR3 sequence reads: CSANRGLDGYTF. DNA for the CDR3: TGCAGTGCTAACAGGGGGCTGGATGGCTACACCTTC.

In its sample, this clonotype was seen many times. The J gene is TRBJ2-1, the V gene TRBV24-1, with 12 positions matching TRBD2. Trimming cost V 4 bases and J 8 bases; bases outside gene matches: 5. Per germline, CDR1 KGHDR and CDR2 SFDVKD. The CDR3 sequence is 15 residues long. As DNA, the CDR3 is TGTGCCACCAGTGACCCGGGACTAGCGGGTGATGAGCAGTTCTTC. Translation: CATSDPGLAGDEQFF.

This clonotype occurred many times. V and J are TRBV2 and TRBJ2-7, with D possibly TRBD2 on 5 matching bases. Germline V CDR1 and CDR2: SNHLY, FYNNEI. The CDR3 totals 12 residues. Deletions cut 4 bases from V and 4 bases from J, with 8 bases between. The CDR3 DNA sequence: TGTGCCAGCAGTGTGGAGGTTTACGAGCAGTACTTC. Residues: CASSVEVYEQYF.

This chain joins TRBV20-1 and TRBJ2-7, with TRBD2 matching over 8 bases. The CDR3 spans 14 residues. CDR1 is DFQATT, CDR2 SNEGSKA, per germline (reference sequence). V gave up 5 bases and J gave up 1 base; unmatched junction bases: 7. The CDR3 DNA sequence: TGCAGTGCTTCCACCGGGACTAGGTCCTACGAGCAGTACTTC. Its translation: CSASTGTRSYEQYF.

The chain combines TRBV9 with TRBJ1-2; no firm D call. The CDR3 extends over 12 amino acids. The V and J ends lost 0 bases and 5 bases respectively, with 5 bases between them. Germline CDR1 is SGDLS and CDR2 is YYNGEE. The CDR3 DNA reads TGTGCCAGCAGCGTAGACAGTTATGGCTACACCTTC. It codes for CASSVDSYGYTF.